This TCR beta chain was documented in a study of STAT5B mutations in CD4+ large granular lymphocyte leukemia. Study observations and caveats: Patient CD4-sorted repertoires looked more clonal than healthy CD4+ repertoires, even without putative leukemic clones.

The CDR3 has 14 residues. With 6 bases removed from V and 5 bases from J, the gap between germline ends came to 16 bases. The germline gives CDR1 KGHSH, CDR2 LQKENI. The assay was run at survey level. The table came from immunoSEQ multiplex PCR; TCRdb's copy has only in-frame clones and leaves some out. The repertoire has some 29,000 clones, approximately 84% of them found once; the top ten carry approximately 0.98%. For this clone: As yet, its antigen is unknown.

The sequence came from a human donor in good health. The rearrangement joins TRBV18 to TRBJ1-2, with a weak D call TRBD1 (5 bases). The sequenced sample was CD4+ T cells from blood buffy coats. CDR3 residues: CASSHNRDGYGYTF. Here the CDR3 DNA reads TGTGCCAGCTCCCACAACCGGGACGGATATGGCTACACCTTC. The variable domain in full, completed from reference TRBV18 and TRBJ1-2, reads NAGVMQNPRHLVRRRGQEARLRCSPMKGHSHVYWYRQLPEEGLKFMVYLQKENIIDESGMPKERFSAEFPKEGPSILRIQQVVRGDSAAYFCASSHNRDGYGYTFGSGTRLTVV.